What follows describes a single T cell receptor (beta chain). In this sample, this clone turned up once. Its antigen remains unidentified. There are no base qualities to consult, and no much larger clone falls within one base. Donors were healthy HIV-negative adults with no recently reported acute infections or vaccinations. Every donor was a Caucasian adult residing in Nashville, Tennessee, USA. CD4+ T cells were enriched by magnetic negative selection, after which naive cells were positively selected on CD45RA and the negative fraction was taken as the memory subset. Blood was collected by leukapheresis, and PBMCs were isolated by Ficoll-Histopaque density gradient centrifugation and then cryopreserved in liquid nitrogen vapor phase. Analytical flow cytometry was used to check the purity and quantity of every magnetically sorted T cell population. Each sorted fraction had its genomic DNA isolated and then quantified by UV absorbance on a Nanodrop 2000c.

TCR CDR3 regions were amplified from genomic DNA by multiplex PCR using the deep immunoSEQ assay. Extracted genomic DNA from each cell subset was spread evenly across all wells of several immunoSEQ 96-well plates, with each plate serving as a replicate. For sorted subsets, 200 ng of genomic DNA, equivalent to around 29,000 T cell genomes, went into each replicate PCR. Purified libraries were quantified with a Qubit 3.0 fluorometer, sized on a Bioanalyzer 2100, and re-quantified with the KAPA Library Quantification kit. Every immunoSEQ 96-well plate was sequenced on a dedicated single-read 150-cycle Illumina NextSeq 550 flow cell. In the original analysis: Because only junctional sequences without quality scores were contained in the immunoSEQ output, filtering matching that applied to full-length reads could not be performed. To assign V/J genes and CDR3, sequences were annotated using PyIR, a Python wrapper for IgBLAST v1.9, with IMGT germline references. Reads were filtered out if the reads had weak V/J assignments (E-value above 1e-6), no CDR3, stop codons, out-of-frame junctions, or ambiguous translated residues. A V3J clonotype was defined by an identical inferred V gene, J gene, and CDR3 amino acid sequence. To compute the percentage overlap between repertoires, the number of shared unique clonotypes was divided by the size of the smaller repertoire. RTK rarefaction, the Chao1 estimator, and Recon v2.1 estimates of unobserved clonotypes were used to assess repertoire richness. Generation probabilities were computed with OLGA for all TCRbeta clonotypes obtained by the gDNA method from several donors. In TCRdb, the immuneACCESS table is reduced to in-frame sequences with V and J assigned. These tables do not hold every clone; where another copy was compared, an unresolved V gene accounts for under half, and the others remain unexplained. The V and J calls and clone size are taken from that table; D and trimming were inferred from the DNA. The sample table holds 2 million to 2.5 million clones, of which about 95% were seen once. The ten largest clonotypes hold 0.13% of the sample.

This entry comes from a study of shared clonotypes between healthy human individuals (dated by TCRdb to 2020 to 2021). General notes on the study: The cohort included three men and two women between 18 and 49 years of age. To increase sequencing depth and limit assay-specific biases, different laboratories used diverse techniques to prepare libraries and sequence TCR repertoires. For each donor, CD4 naive and CD4 memory were each run on three plates, CD8 naive on two plates, and CD8 memory on one plate. Per donor, leukapheresis produced somewhere between about 0.94 and 9 billion PBMCs. To estimate repertoire size and how much clonotype sharing occurs between individuals, the study deeply sequenced the blood TCR repertoires of five or six healthy adults. Results and caveats for the whole study, not just this receptor: Pairwise subsampling indicated that sequencing depth was expected to affect the degree of clonotype sharing among donors. Because the study included a small number of donors, the genetic and exposure-history diversity represented was limited. Clonotypes shared by all four sorted-subset donors showed higher generation probabilities than non-shared clonotypes. Sampling was restricted to blood, and TCR repertoires in tissue are likely to differ from TCR repertoires in blood. When a few donors were compared, the shared fraction of clonotypes was about 5.5% for naive CD4, approximately 3.5% for naive CD8, about 2.4% for memory CD4, and about 0.36% for memory CD8. Estimated clonotype richness was generally larger for naive than for memory subsets. Incomplete sequencing was indicated by rarefaction of sorted-subset datasets, despite the large sequencing depth.

From a lookup of the germline V gene (reference sequence), CDR1 and CDR2 are WNHNN and SYGVQD. The junction shows trimming of 0 bases on V and 4 bases on J, and the gene matches do not reach 4 bases of it. The CDR3 sequence holds 16 residues, the cysteine and phenylalanine included. CDR3 DNA is the only sequence kept; it has 48 bases, read in frame from the first base. This receptor was obtained from a man aged 18 to 29 in good health. Material for sequencing was naive CD4+ T cells sorted from blood. The cell subset or site label here, explained by the study, means: CD45RA+ positively selected. The chain couples TRBV10-1 to TRBJ2-1; 9 middle bases align to TRBD2. The DNA sequence is as follows: TGCGCCAGCAGTGAGTCCCTAGCGGGATCGTACAATGAGCAGTTCTTC. Its amino acids are CASSESLAGSYNEQFF.